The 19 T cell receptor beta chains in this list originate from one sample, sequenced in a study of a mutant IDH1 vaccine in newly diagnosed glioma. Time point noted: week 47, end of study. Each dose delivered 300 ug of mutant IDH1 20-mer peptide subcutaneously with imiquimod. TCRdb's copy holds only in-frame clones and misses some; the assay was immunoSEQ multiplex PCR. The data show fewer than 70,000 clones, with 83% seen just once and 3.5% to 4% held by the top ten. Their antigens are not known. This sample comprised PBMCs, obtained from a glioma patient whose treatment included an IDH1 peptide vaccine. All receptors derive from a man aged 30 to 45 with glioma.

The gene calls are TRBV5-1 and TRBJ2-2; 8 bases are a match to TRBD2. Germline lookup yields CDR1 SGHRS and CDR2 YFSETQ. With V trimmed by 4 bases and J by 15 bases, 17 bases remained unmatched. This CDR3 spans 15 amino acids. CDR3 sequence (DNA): TGCGCCAGCAGCCCTGAAGTTCGGGGGGGCCAAGGGTTGTTTTTT. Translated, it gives CASSPEVRGGQGLFF.

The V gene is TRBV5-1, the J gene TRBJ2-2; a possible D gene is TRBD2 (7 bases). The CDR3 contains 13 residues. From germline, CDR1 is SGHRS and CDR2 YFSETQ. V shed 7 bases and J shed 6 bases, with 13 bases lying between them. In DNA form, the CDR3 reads TGCGCCAGCTCGGGGGGCCCCCCCGGGGAGCTGTTTTTT. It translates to CASSGGPPGELFF. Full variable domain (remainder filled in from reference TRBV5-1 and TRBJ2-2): KAGVTQTPRYLIKTRGQQVTLSCSPISGHRSVSWYQQTPGQGLQFLFEYFSETQRNKGNFPGRFSGRQFSNSRSEMNVSTLELGDSALYLCASSGGPPGELFFGEGSRLTVL.

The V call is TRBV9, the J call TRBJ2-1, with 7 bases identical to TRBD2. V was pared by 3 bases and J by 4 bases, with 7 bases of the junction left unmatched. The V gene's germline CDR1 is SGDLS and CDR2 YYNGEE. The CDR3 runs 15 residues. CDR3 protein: CASSGTGGQYNEQFF. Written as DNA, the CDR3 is TGTGCCAGCAGCGGTACGGGGGGTCAATACAATGAGCAGTTCTTC.

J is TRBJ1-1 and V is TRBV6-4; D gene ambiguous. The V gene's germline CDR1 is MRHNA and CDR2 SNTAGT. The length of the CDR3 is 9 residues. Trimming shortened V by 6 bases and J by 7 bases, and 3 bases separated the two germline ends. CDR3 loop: CASRIEAFF. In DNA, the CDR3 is TGTGCCAGCAGAATTGAAGCTTTCTTT.

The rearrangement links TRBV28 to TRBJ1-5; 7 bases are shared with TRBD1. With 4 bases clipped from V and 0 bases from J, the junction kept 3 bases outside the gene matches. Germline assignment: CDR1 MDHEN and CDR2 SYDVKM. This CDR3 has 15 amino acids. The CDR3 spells CASSSRDSSNQPQHF. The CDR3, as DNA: TGTGCCAGCAGTTCCCGGGACAGTAGCAATCAGCCCCAGCATTTT.

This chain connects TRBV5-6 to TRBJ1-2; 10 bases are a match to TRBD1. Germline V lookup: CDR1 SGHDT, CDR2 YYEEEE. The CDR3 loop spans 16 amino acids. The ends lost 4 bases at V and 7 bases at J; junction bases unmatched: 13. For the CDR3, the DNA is TGTGCCAGCAGCCCGCATGAGGACAGGGGGTACTCTGGCTACACCTTC. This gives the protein CASSPHEDRGYSGYTF.

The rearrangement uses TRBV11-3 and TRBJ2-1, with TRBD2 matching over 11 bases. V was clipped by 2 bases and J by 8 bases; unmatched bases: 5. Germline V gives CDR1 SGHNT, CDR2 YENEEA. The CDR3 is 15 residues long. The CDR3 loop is CASSLLAGGPYEQFF. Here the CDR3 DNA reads TGTGCCAGCAGCTTATTAGCGGGGGGGCCCTATGAGCAGTTCTTC.

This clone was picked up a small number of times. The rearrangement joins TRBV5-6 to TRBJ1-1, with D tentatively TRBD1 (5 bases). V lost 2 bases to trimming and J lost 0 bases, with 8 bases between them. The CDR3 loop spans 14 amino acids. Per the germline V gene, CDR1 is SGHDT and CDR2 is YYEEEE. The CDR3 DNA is TGTGCCAGCAGCTTCTACAGGATGAACACTGAAGCTTTCTTT. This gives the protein CASSFYRMNTEAFF.

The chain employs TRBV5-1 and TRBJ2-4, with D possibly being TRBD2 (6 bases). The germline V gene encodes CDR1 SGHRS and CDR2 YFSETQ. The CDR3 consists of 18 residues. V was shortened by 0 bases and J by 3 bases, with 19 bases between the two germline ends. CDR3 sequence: CASSLEEGTTILKNIQYF. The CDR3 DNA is TGCGCCAGCAGCTTGGAGGAGGGAACCACGATCCTCAAAAACATTCAGTACTTC.

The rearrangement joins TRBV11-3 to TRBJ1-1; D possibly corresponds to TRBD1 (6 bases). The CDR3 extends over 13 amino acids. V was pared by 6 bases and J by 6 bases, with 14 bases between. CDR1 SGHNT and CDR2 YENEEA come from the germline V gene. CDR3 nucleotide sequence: TGTGCCAGCAGGGGGATGGACAGCCCTGAAGCTTTCTTT. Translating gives CASRGMDSPEAFF.

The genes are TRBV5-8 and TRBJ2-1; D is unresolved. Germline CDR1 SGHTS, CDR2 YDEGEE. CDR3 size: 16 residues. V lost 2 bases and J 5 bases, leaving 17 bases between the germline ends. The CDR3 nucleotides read TGTGCCAGCAGCTTTTTTCCCGCACCGAAGAACAATGAGCAGTTCTTC. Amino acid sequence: CASSFFPAPKNNEQFF.

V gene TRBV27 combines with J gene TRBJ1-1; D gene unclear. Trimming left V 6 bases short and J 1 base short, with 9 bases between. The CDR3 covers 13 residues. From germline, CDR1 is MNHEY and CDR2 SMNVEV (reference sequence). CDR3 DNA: TGTGCCAGCAGCCTGACGGCGAACACTGAAGCTTTCTTT. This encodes CASSLTANTEAFF.

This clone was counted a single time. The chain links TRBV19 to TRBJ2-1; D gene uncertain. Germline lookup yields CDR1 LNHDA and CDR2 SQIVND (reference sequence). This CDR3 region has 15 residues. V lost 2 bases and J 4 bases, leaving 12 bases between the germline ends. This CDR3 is CASSISWKPYNEQFF. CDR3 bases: TGTGCCAGTAGTATAAGCTGGAAACCTTACAATGAGCAGTTCTTC.

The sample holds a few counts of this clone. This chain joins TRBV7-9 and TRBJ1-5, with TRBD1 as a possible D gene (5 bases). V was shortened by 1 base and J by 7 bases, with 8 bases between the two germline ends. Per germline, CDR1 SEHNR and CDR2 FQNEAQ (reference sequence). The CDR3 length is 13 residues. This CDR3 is CASSLGAGQPQHF. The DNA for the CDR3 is TGTGCCAGCAGCTTAGGGGCAGGGCAGCCCCAGCATTTT.

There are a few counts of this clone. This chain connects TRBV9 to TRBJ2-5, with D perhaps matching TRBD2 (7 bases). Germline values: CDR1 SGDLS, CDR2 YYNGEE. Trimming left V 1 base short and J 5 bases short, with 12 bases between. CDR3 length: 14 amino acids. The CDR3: CASSVRGGDETQYF. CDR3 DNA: TGTGCCAGCAGCGTACGCGGGGGCGATGAGACCCAGTACTTC.

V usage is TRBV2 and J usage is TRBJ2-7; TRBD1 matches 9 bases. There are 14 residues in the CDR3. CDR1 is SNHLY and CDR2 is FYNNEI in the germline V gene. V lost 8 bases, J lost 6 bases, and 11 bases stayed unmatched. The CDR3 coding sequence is TGTGCCAGCCGTCGGGGGACAGGGCCTGGCGAGCAGTACTTC. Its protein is CASRRGTGPGEQYF.

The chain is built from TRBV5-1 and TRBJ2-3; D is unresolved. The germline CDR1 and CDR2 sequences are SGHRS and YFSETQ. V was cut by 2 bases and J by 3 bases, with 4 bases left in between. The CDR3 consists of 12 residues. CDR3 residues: CASSFPTDTQYF. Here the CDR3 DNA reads TGCGCCAGCAGCTTCCCGACAGATACGCAGTATTTT.

The CDR3 coding sequence is TGTGCCAGCAGCGTAGAGGCGGGACTAGCGGGGGAAAGACGACACACAGATACGCAGTATTTT. Translating gives CASSVEAGLAGERRHTDTQYF. The V call is TRBV9, the J call TRBJ2-3; TRBD2 matches 14 bases. In germline, CDR1 is SGDLS, CDR2 YYNGEE. The V and J ends lost 0 bases and 2 bases, in that order; junction bases with no gene match: 14. CDR3 length: 21 amino acids.

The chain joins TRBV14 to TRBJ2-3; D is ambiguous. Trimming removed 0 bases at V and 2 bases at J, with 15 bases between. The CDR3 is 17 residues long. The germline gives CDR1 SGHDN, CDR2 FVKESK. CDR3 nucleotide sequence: TGTGCCAGCAGCCAAGATCGGACCGGGTCTTACACAGATACGCAGTATTTT. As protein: CASSQDRTGSYTDTQYF.